This T cell receptor (beta chain) was sequenced during a study of T cell changes during pregnancy in multiple sclerosis. Data came from immunoSEQ multiplex PCR; TCRdb stores just in-frame clones and leaves some out. The data show about 70,000 clones, with roughly 92% seen just once and approximately 2.8% held by the top ten. The CDR3 has 14 amino acids. V lost 6 bases to trimming and J lost 2 bases; unmatched junction nucleotides: 7. From germline, CDR1 is LNHDA and CDR2 SQIVND (reference sequence). The origin of this receptor is a female donor in good health, enrolled as a control in a pregnancy study. V and J are TRBV19 and TRBJ2-7; 7 bases match TRBD1. Sequencing was performed on CD8+ T cells from peripheral blood mononuclear cells, taken in the third trimester of pregnancy. The CDR3 loop is CASSPGQRTYEQYF. Here the CDR3 DNA reads TGTGCCAGTAGCCCGGGACAGCGGACCTACGAGCAGTACTTC.